The 26 T cell receptor beta chains reported below all come from one sample, sequenced in a study of T-cell memory formation after mild COVID-19. Each CDR3 protein is one row after TCRdb ran MiXCR on the 5' RACE reads. The data hold 250,000 to 350,000 distinct CDR3 sequences, with 15% to 20% observed a single time. Material: PBMCs or a T cell subset sorted from them (not recorded which). All receptors derive from a man younger than 35 who had mild COVID-19 (a few samples of this study predate the infection). Cell type and time point are not known.

This chain links TRBV9 with TRBJ2-3; no reliable D call. Trimming left V 4 bases short and J 14 bases short, with 20 bases between. The germline CDR1 and CDR2 sequences are SGDLS and YYNGEE. The CDR3 has 13 amino acids. CDR3 sequence: CASSSGGVQFPYF. The CDR3 region has the DNA TGTGCCAGCAGCTCAGGTGGGGTACAATTTCCGTATTTT.

The V gene is TRBV2, the J gene TRBJ1-1; no clear D. This CDR3 contains 12 residues. Trimming removed 2 bases at V and 11 bases at J, with 12 bases between. Per the germline V gene, CDR1 is SNHLY and CDR2 is FYNNEI. CDR3 residues: CASSETLSHAFF. The CDR3, as DNA: TGTGCCAGCAGTGAAACCCTTTCGCACGCTTTCTTT.

The chain carries TRBV6-2 or TRBV6-3 and TRBJ2-3; D unresolved. The V and J ends lost 6 bases and 8 bases respectively, with 12 bases between them. The CDR3 is 12 residues long. Germline lookup yields CDR1 MNHEY and CDR2 SVGEGT. For the CDR3, the DNA is TGTGCCAGCAGCTGGCGCCGGAGTACGCAGTATTTT. It codes for CASSWRRSTQYF.

The J gene is TRBJ1-2, the V gene TRBV7-2, with D possibly TRBD1 on 6 matching bases. Between the trimmed V and J ends, which lost 2 bases and 3 bases, there was a span of 7 bases. The CDR3 is 13 residues long. Per germline, CDR1 SGHTA and CDR2 FQGNSA. CDR3 in amino acids: CASSLHRDYGYTF. CDR3 DNA sequence: TGTGCCAGCAGCTTACACAGGGACTATGGCTACACCTTC.

This clonotype was observed many times. This chain links TRBV7-8 with TRBJ2-7; D is unclear. V lost 1 base and J lost 3, with 10 bases in between. The germline V gene encodes CDR1 SGHVS and CDR2 FQNEAQ. The CDR3 loop spans 14 amino acids. In DNA form, the CDR3 reads TGTGCCAGCAGCTTAGTTGGCGGTAGCTACGAGCAGTACGTC. Translation: CASSLVGGSYEQYV.

The J gene is TRBJ2-6, the V gene TRBV7-2; TRBD1 matches 10 bases. The CDR3 sequence is 16 residues long. Unmatched junction bases numbered 4, after V lost 6 bases and J lost 2 bases. The germline CDR1 and CDR2 sequences are SGHTA and FQGNSA. CDR3 DNA sequence: TGTGCCAGCAGTTGGACAGGGGGTCCTGGGGCCAACGTCCTGACTTTC. It encodes CASSWTGGPGANVLTF.

This chain joins TRBV6-5 and TRBJ1-6, with 8 nucleotides matching TRBD1. This CDR3 has 15 residues. From germline, CDR1 is MNHEY and CDR2 SVGAGI. Losses at the gene ends were 5 bases for V and 10 bases for J; bases not matched to a gene: 10. The CDR3 is CASSRRGTGGSPLHF. Here the CDR3 DNA reads TGTGCCAGCAGTCGTAGGGGAACAGGGGGATCACCCCTCCACTTT.

This clonotype has just a few counts. This rearrangement joins TRBV7-8 to TRBJ2-7; D is perhaps TRBD1 (6 bases). Germline assignment: CDR1 SGHVS and CDR2 FQNEAQ. V lost 1 base to trimming and J lost 3 bases, with 13 bases between them. This CDR3 comprises 15 residues. CDR3 sequence: CASSLDWGQYYEQYF. CDR3 DNA sequence: TGTGCCAGCAGCTTAGACTGGGGGCAGTACTACGAGCAGTACTTC.

In this sample, this clonotype turned up a few times. The chain links TRBV5-1 to TRBJ2-5, with a tentative D call TRBD2 (5 bases). Trimming removed 4 bases at V and 5 bases at J, with 18 bases between. This CDR3 comprises 15 residues. Germline V lookup: CDR1 SGHRS, CDR2 YFSETQ. The CDR3 coding sequence is TGCGCCAGCAGCCCGGCCCCTCGGGGATTTGAGACCCAGTACTTC. This codes for CASSPAPRGFETQYF.

Only a few counts were recorded for this clonotype. The chain couples TRBV7-6 to TRBJ2-3; tentative D call: TRBD1 (5 bases). CDR1 is SGHVS and CDR2 is FNYEAQ in the germline V gene. The CDR3 contains 13 residues. The V end lost 4 bases, the J end lost 7 bases, and 12 bases lay between the germline ends. CDR3 loop: CASSYRQFYTQYF. For the CDR3, the DNA is TGTGCCAGCAGCTATCGACAGTTCTATACGCAGTATTTT. Complete variable domain (other parts from reference TRBV7-6 and TRBJ2-3): GAGVSQSPRYKVTKRGQDVALRCDPISGHVSLYWYRQALGQGPEFLTYFNYEAQQDKSGLPNDRFSAERPEGSISTLTIQRTEQRDSAMYRCASSYRQFYTQYFGPGTRLTVL.

This clonotype has more than one count but fewer than ten. The chain uses TRBV12-3 or TRBV12-4 and TRBJ2-1; TRBD1 matches at 8 bases. After removal of 1 base from V and 9 bases from J, the junction contained 8 bases not matched to a gene. This CDR3 has 15 residues. CDR3 protein: CASSLVGTGPSEQFF. The CDR3 region has the DNA TGTGCCAGCAGTTTAGTAGGGACAGGTCCCAGTGAGCAGTTCTTC.

The chain carries TRBV5-4 and TRBJ2-1; D may be TRBD1 or TRBD2 (5 bases each). Trimming took off 1 base at V and 14 bases at J, with 10 bases between the two ends. CDR1 SGHNT and CDR2 YYREEE come from the germline V gene (reference sequence). The CDR3 is 11 residues long. The CDR3 protein is CASSLQGTEFF. The DNA of the CDR3 is TGTGCCAGCAGCTTGCAAGGGACGGAGTTCTTC.

The chain carries TRBV6-5 and TRBJ1-2; 7 bases are shared with TRBD1. V gave up 7 bases and J gave up 2 bases; unmatched junction bases: 7. CDR1 and CDR2 (germline): MNHEY, SVGAGI. The CDR3 loop spans 14 amino acids. The CDR3, as DNA: TGTGCCAGCAAACTAACACAGGGGAACTATGGCTACACCTTC. Encoded protein: CASKLTQGNYGYTF.

The chain is built from TRBV20-1 and TRBJ2-1; 9 nucleotides agree with TRBD2. Germline CDR1 reads DFQATT; CDR2 reads SNEGSKA (reference sequence). Unmatched junction bases numbered 12, after V lost 8 bases and J lost 7 bases. This CDR3 region has 14 residues. The CDR3 protein is CSTISGGGSNEQFF. CDR3 bases: TGCAGTACCATTAGCGGGGGAGGGTCGAATGAGCAGTTCTTC.

This clonotype has ten or more counts. The chain employs TRBV7-2 and TRBJ2-4; D remains unclear. V lost 6 bases and J lost 0, with 12 bases in between. The germline V gene encodes CDR1 SGHTA and CDR2 FQGNSA. The CDR3 length is 15 residues. CDR3 protein: CASSYQPLAKNIQYF. The CDR3 nucleotides are TGTGCCAGCAGTTACCAGCCCTTAGCCAAAAACATTCAGTACTTC.

The rearrangement joins TRBV6-5 to TRBJ1-1; 9 nucleotides line up with TRBD1. The ends lost 6 bases at V and 6 bases at J; junction bases unmatched: 8. The CDR3 runs to 14 residues. The germline gives CDR1 MNHEY, CDR2 SVGAGI. CDR3 nucleotide sequence: TGTGCCAGCAGACAGGGACAGGGTCGGGCTGAAGCTTTCTTT. Protein: CASRQGQGRAEAFF.

This chain connects TRBV20-1 to TRBJ2-3; D tentatively reads TRBD1 or TRBD2 (6 bases each). The germline V and J ends were trimmed by 3 bases and 4 bases, with 14 bases remaining between them. The CDR3 contains 14 residues. Per germline, CDR1 DFQATT and CDR2 SNEGSKA (reference sequence). The CDR3 DNA reads as TGCAGTGCTAGTTGGGGGGCATCGGCAGATACGCAGTATTTT. Its protein product is CSASWGASADTQYF.

The chain joins TRBV2 to TRBJ1-6; TRBD1 is a possible D gene (5 bases). The CDR3 totals 13 residues. Germline V lookup: CDR1 SNHLY, CDR2 FYNNEI. Trimming stripped 8 bases from V and 7 bases from J, with 12 bases between. CDR3 sequence: CASGTEVNSPLHF. CDR3 DNA sequence: TGTGCCAGCGGGACGGAGGTAAATTCACCCCTCCACTTT.

This clonotype was counted only a few times. The chain carries TRBV4-3 and TRBJ2-2; 8 bases are a match to TRBD1. Germline V gives CDR1 LGHNA, CDR2 YSLEER. The CDR3 contains 17 residues. Trimming cost V 0 bases and J 6 bases; bases outside gene matches: 9. The CDR3 region has the DNA TGCGCCAGCAGCCAAGAACTAGCACAGGGGGACGCCGGGGAGCTGTTTTTT. Translating gives CASSQELAQGDAGELFF.

This clonotype was seen a few times. The chain couples TRBV20-1 to TRBJ2-7; D not certain. With 0 bases removed from V and 3 bases from J, the gap between germline ends came to 12 bases. The CDR3 loop spans 14 amino acids. Germline values: CDR1 DFQATT, CDR2 SNEGSKA (reference sequence). As DNA, the CDR3 is TGCAGTGCTAGAGACCGAGCAGAATTCTACGAGCAGTACGTC. This encodes CSARDRAEFYEQYV.

This clonotype was counted only a few times. This chain links TRBV6-5 with TRBJ2-2; D is possibly TRBD1 (5 bases). CDR1 is MNHEY and CDR2 is SVGAGI in the germline V gene. This CDR3 contains 16 residues. V lost 5 bases and J lost 4, with 17 bases in between. DNA of the CDR3: TGTGCCAGCAGTCACAGGTCAGGGTCTCGCACCGGGGAGCTGTTTTTT. It yields the protein CASSHRSGSRTGELFF.

This clonotype appeared a few times. The chain employs TRBV21-1 and TRBJ2-4; the listed D gene, TRBD1, was not tested against the DNA. TRBV21-1 is noted as a pseudogene. The CDR3 length is 14 residues. For the CDR3, the DNA is TGTGCCAGCAGCAAACGGGACAGCAAAAACATTCAGTACTTC. Protein: CASSKRDSKNIQYF.

V usage is TRBV2 and J usage is TRBJ2-2; D unresolved. The V gene's germline CDR1 is SNHLY and CDR2 FYNNEI. Trimming cost V 7 bases and J 7 bases, with 16 bases left between them. The CDR3 is made up of 14 amino acids. CDR3: CASTPGPFFGELFF. The DNA for the CDR3 is TGTGCCAGCACTCCCGGGCCATTCTTCGGGGAGCTGTTTTTT.

The genes are TRBV15 and TRBJ1-2; TRBD1 is a possible D gene (5 bases). The V gene lost 5 bases and the J gene lost 0 bases, with 25 bases spanning the gap. CDR1 and CDR2 from the germline V gene are LNHNV and YYDKDF (reference sequence). This CDR3 has 19 residues. In DNA form, the CDR3 reads TGTGCCACCAGCGGGGGTTATTGGGGGGTGTTCTACCCTAACTATGGCTACACCTTC. The encoded protein is CATSGGYWGVFYPNYGYTF.

The CDR3 protein is CASSLLARGFYNEQFF. Written as DNA, the CDR3 is TGTGCCAGCAGCTTATTAGCGAGGGGCTTTTACAATGAGCAGTTCTTC. V is TRBV11-2 and J is TRBJ2-1; the D gene could be TRBD1 or TRBD2 (5 bases each). V was trimmed by 2 bases and J by 4 bases, leaving 15 bases between them. This CDR3 region has 16 residues. Per germline, CDR1 SGHAT and CDR2 FQNNGV.

This clonotype was detected only a few times. The chain joins TRBV20-1 to TRBJ2-5, with no clear D. The CDR3 totals 12 residues. Trimming removed 1 base at V and 5 bases at J, with 8 bases between. Germline V gene data show CDR1 as DFQATT and CDR2 as SNEGSKA (reference sequence). In nucleotides, the CDR3 is TGCAGTGCTAGAGCGTCGAGGGAGACCCAGTACTTC. Protein sequence: CSARASRETQYF.